The clone carrying this TCR beta chain has only a few counts. Its antigen is currently unknown. The entry originates in a study of regulatory T cells in long-lasting Graves disease. Per the germline V gene, CDR1 is DFQATT and CDR2 is SNEGSKA (reference sequence). CDR3 length equals 14 residues. J gave up 5 bases and V 5 bases, and 7 bases lay outside the gene matches. Time point described: persistent/refractory GD, antithyroid drugs over 5 years with positive TRAb. Scientists built the TCR library using RNA that was extracted from PBMCs. Into tubes containing EDTA, about 9.6 milliliters of peripheral blood were drawn. Arm-PCR of CDR3 regions and iRepertoire HTBI primers were used to build TCR beta libraries. Via MiXCR, TCRdb re-called the multiplex PCR reads, giving one row per CDR3 protein. This sample has about 470,000 distinct CDR3 sequences; 20% to 25% occur once, and the top ten carry over 6%. Notes on the study in general: What was studied was peripheral blood only, and not thyroid tissue. Sharing of public clonotypes was greater in persistent patients (about 2,500) than in new patients (about 970).

The sequencing used peripheral blood mononuclear cells (PBMCs), collected when the disease was refractory, from a patient treated with antithyroid drugs. This TCR came from a female donor with Graves disease. The V gene is TRBV20-1, the J gene TRBJ2-7, with 12 bases lining up with TRBD2. The CDR3, as DNA: TGCAGTGCTGCATGGACTAGCGGGACGCACGAGCAGTACTTC. This encodes CSAAWTSGTHEQYF.